Here is one T cell receptor beta chain with its context. This clonotype was picked up a small number of times. Its antigen remains undetermined. Qualities for individual bases were not recorded, and no much larger clone is one base off. This entry comes from a study of glioma-infiltrating T cells (dated by TCRdb to 2016 to 2017). About the full investigation: Sequencing of TCR alpha- and beta-chain repertoires was performed on glioma tissue, on non-neoplastic brain tissue, and on matched peripheral blood mononuclear cells. To measure divergence between tissue and blood T-cell populations, each tissue-infiltrating repertoire was compared with the peripheral blood repertoire of the same patient. Three low-grade glioma patients, roughly 8 primary glioblastoma patients and three non-glioma patients contributing non-neoplastic brain tissue were included in the paired cohort.

The CDR3 covers 14 residues, taking in both the cysteine and the phenylalanine. Only the CDR3 DNA stays, 42 bases, in frame from base 1. The germline V gene provides CDR1 KGHDR and CDR2 SFDVKD. Cut back by 5 bases and 0 bases, the V and J ends lie 7 bases apart. Beyond this particular receptor, the publication reports: Only a very small number of CDR3 sequences turned up in both tissue and blood, a result put down to high CDR3 diversity combined with limited sampling. Group comparisons rested on small numbers: three non-neoplastic, three low-grade glioma and eight glioblastoma patients. In non-neoplastic patients, VJ-independent divergence between tissue and blood fell below expectation, whereas in all gliomas, and especially in low-grade gliomas, the divergence rose above expectation.

The iRepertoire nested amplicon-rescue multiplex PCR (arm-PCR) platform was used to amplify TCR alpha and beta CDR3 regions from RNA. The input for one-step reverse transcription and amplification was roughly 85-400 ng of tissue mRNA or PBMC total RNA. Following bead purification, Illumina adapters were added through a secondary multiplex PCR, and the libraries were then gel-purified between 200 and 400 bp. The libraries contained internal 6-nucleotide barcodes that were used for demultiplexing. Libraries were sequenced on an Illumina MiSeq with 2x220 or 2x250 nucleotide paired-end reads. The published analysis was carried out like this. Paired reads were merged with FLASH 1.2.11 and aligned to the GRCh37 human genome with BWA-MEM before extracting TRA and TRB reads. V and J assignment used an IMGT-derived reference of cassette sequences and CDR3 motifs that included pseudogenes. Three-frame translation of reads was performed, and productive CDR3s were defined as those with a C...FGXG motif and no stop codons. Clonotypes were defined as unique combinations of V-J cassette pair and CDR3 amino acid sequence. Reads were filtered by Hamming distance, thresholded by each sample's sequence error rate in mapped regions. TCRdb reprocessed the public reads (quality trimming at Q25 with fastp, clone calling with MiXCR) and kept in-frame beta chains. Each CDR3 protein appears once, grouped with its most common genes and DNA. The V and J calls and clone size come from TCRdb's table, not from the authors' own analysis. The sample profile shows about 130,000 distinct CDR3 sequences; under 30% of them were found once. The top ten clonotypes cover around 28% of the sample.

The chain couples TRBV24-1 to TRBJ1-5, with the D gene too uncertain to name. This sequence originates from a human donor with low-grade glioma or glioblastoma, undergoing nonglioma brain surgery, or in good health (not recorded which). Sequencing was performed on glioma tissue, nonneoplastic brain tissue, or PBMCs (not recorded which). The CDR3 loop reads CATSGWGSNQPQHF. The DNA reads as follows: TGTGCCACCAGTGGATGGGGTAGCAATCAGCCCCAGCATTTT.